The source of this T cell receptor (beta chain) is a study of blood T cell repertoires in COVID-19. Study context: PBMCs, B-cell-depleted T cells, or T cells were the source of the cDNA or gDNA that made up the material.

The data were produced by immunoSEQ multiplex PCR, yet TCRdb's version contains in-frame clones alone and is incomplete. The sample holds under 300,000 clones; over 75% are singletons and the top ten take less than 15%. The sample comprised peripheral blood. The sequence was obtained from a human donor in a cohort sampled during active COVID-19.

CDR3 sequence reads: CASSQEWTAYEQYF. DNA of the CDR3: TGCGCCAGCAGCCAAGAGTGGACAGCCTACGAGCAGTACTTC. The chain joins TRBV4-3 to TRBJ2-7, with D perhaps matching TRBD1 (6 bases). The germline V gene encodes CDR1 LGHNA and CDR2 YSLEER. The CDR3 has 14 amino acids. Trimming shortened V by 0 bases and J by 2 bases, and 8 bases separated the two germline ends.